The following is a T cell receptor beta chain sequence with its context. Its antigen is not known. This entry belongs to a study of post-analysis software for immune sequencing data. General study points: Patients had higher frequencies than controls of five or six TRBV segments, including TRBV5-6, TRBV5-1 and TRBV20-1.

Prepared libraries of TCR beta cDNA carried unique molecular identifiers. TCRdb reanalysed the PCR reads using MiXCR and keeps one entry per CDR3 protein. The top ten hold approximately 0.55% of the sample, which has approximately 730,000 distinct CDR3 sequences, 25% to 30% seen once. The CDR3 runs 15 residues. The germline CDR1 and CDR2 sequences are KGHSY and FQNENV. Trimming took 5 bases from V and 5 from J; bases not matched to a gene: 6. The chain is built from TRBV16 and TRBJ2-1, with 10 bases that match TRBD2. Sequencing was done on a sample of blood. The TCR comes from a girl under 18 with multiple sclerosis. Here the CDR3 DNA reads TGTGCCAGCAGCGGAACTAGCGGGGTAAACAATGAGCAGTTCTTC. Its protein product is CASSGTSGVNNEQFF.